This T cell receptor (beta chain) originates from a study of blood T cell repertoires in COVID-19. Overall study: There were acute and convalescent COVID-19 samples, and they came from the United States, Italy and Spain. PBMCs, B-cell-depleted T cells, or T cells provided the cDNA or gDNA that made up the material.

How the authors handled the data: It was from reference gene primer amplification that nucleated cell counts were estimated. Using immunoSEQ multiplex PCR, the repertoire was profiled, and TCRdb retains in-frame clones only, with some absent. The D gene and trimming were derived from the DNA, and the V and J assignments and clone size from that table. The table records fewer than 200,000 clones, 80% to 90% of them present only once. Germline V gene lookup returns CDR1 SGHRS and CDR2 YFSETQ. The CDR3 spans 15 residues. V dropped 0 bases and J dropped 7; count of bases not matched to a gene: 4. V and J are TRBV5-1 and TRBJ1-6, with 7 bases lining up with TRBD1. The sequenced material came from peripheral blood. The clonotype comes from a man in his forties or fifties with active or convalescent COVID-19. CDR3 in DNA: TGCGCCAGCAGCTTGGAAGGGACAGAGAATTCACCCCTCCACTTT. Translation: CASSLEGTENSPLHF.